The 8 T cell receptor beta chains below come from one sample, sequenced in a study of Ad26.COV2.S vaccination and SARS-CoV-2 variants. The protocol was immunoSEQ multiplex PCR, while the TCRdb copy is restricted to in-frame clones and leaves out a portion. Of about 380,000 clones in the sample, approximately 83% are singletons; the top ten hold approximately 7%. Specified treatment: some 20 received Ad26.COV2.S at low or high dose, single or two shots; a few received placebo; per-sample allocation not given. Day 63 after the first injection of vaccine or placebo was the sampling time. The specimen was peripheral blood, collected in a trial of Ad26.COV2.S vaccine versus placebo. These receptors were collected from a person between 18 and 65 years old who received the Ad26.COV2.S COVID-19 vaccine or a placebo.

The gene calls are TRBV11-2 and TRBJ2-7; 12 bases are a match to TRBD2. Germline V CDR1 and CDR2: SGHAT, FQNNGV. Trimming removed 5 bases from V and 3 bases from J; junction bases left unmatched: 8. The CDR3 contains 16 residues. DNA of the CDR3: TGTGCCAGCAGCGCTATCAGGGGACTAGCGGGCTACGAGCAGTACTTC. As protein: CASSAIRGLAGYEQYF.

On this clone itself: A single base separates this from a much larger clone, so it may be a read error. The chain uses TRBV6-2 or TRBV6-3 and TRBJ2-2; no firm D call. The length of the CDR3 is 13 residues. CDR1 is MNHEY and CDR2 is SVGEGT in the germline V gene. Trimming cost V 2 bases and J 3 bases, with 4 bases left between them. The CDR3 DNA reads TGTGCCAGCAGTTACACGGACACCGGGGAGCTGTTTTTT. Its protein is CASSYTDTGELFF.

This rearrangement joins TRBV2 to TRBJ2-2, with 7 bases fitting TRBD1. The J segment lost 3 bases and the V segment lost 5 bases, leaving 3 bases of the junction unmatched. This CDR3 is built from 14 residues. The germline V gene encodes CDR1 SNHLY and CDR2 FYNNEI. As DNA, the CDR3 is TGTGCCAGCAGTAAGACAGGGTACACCGGGGAGCTGTTTTTT. It encodes CASSKTGYTGELFF.

This sequence joins TRBV11-3 and TRBJ2-1; 8 bases are shared with TRBD1. The germline CDR1 and CDR2 sequences are SGHNT and YENEEA. V was clipped by 4 bases and J by 0 bases; unmatched bases: 5. The CDR3 sequence is 16 residues long. DNA of the CDR3: TGTGCCAGCAGCTCCCAGGGGGCGGGCTCCTACAATGAGCAGTTCTTC. Amino acid sequence: CASSSQGAGSYNEQFF.

This clone was recorded once. The J gene is TRBJ2-7, the V gene TRBV3-1 (or the pseudogene TRBV3-2); D is unresolved. The V and J ends lost 6 bases and 1 base respectively, with 7 bases between them. The CDR3 contains 12 residues. The germline CDR1 and CDR2 sequences are LGHDT and YNNKEL (reference sequence). This CDR3 is CASSDWSYEQYF. In DNA, the CDR3 is TGTGCCAGCAGTGACTGGTCCTACGAGCAGTACTTC.

V usage is TRBV7-9 and J usage is TRBJ1-2; possible D gene TRBD1, 5 bases. The germline V and J ends were trimmed by 8 bases and 7 bases, with 26 bases remaining between them. The germline CDR1 and CDR2 sequences are SEHNR and FQNEAQ (reference sequence). The CDR3 is made up of 16 amino acids. The CDR3 loop is CASGRAPGREGGGYTF. The DNA for the CDR3 is TGTGCCAGCGGCCGGGCCCCGGGGCGCGAAGGAGGTGGCTACACCTTC.

This chain links TRBV30 with TRBJ2-6; TRBD1 is a possible D gene (5 bases). V was cut by 4 bases and J by 4 bases, with 8 bases left in between. Germline lookup yields CDR1 GTSNPN and CDR2 SVGIG (reference sequence). The CDR3 has 13 residues. In nucleotides, the CDR3 is TGTGCCTGGATAGGGGTCGGGGCCAACGTCCTGACTTTC. Translated: CAWIGVGANVLTF.

This clone was recorded at least ten times. V is TRBV6-6 and J is TRBJ2-2; TRBD2 matches at 13 bases. CDR3 length: 15 amino acids. The V segment lost 8 bases and the J segment 5 bases; nucleotides outside the gene matches: 5. From germline, CDR1 is MNHNY and CDR2 SVGAGI (reference sequence). In nucleotides, the CDR3 is TGTGCCAGCGGGCGACTAGCGGGGGGAACCGGGGAGCTGTTTTTT. Translated, it gives CASGRLAGGTGELFF.